Following are 24 T cell receptor beta chains from one sample sequenced in a study of regulatory T cells in long-lasting Graves disease. Time point reported: newly diagnosed GD, antithyroid drugs for less than 3 months. Generation of the TCR library employed RNA extracted from PBMCs. CDR3 regions were amplified by Arm-PCR using iRepertoire HTBI primers to build TCR beta libraries. One entry per CDR3 protein results from TCRdb running MiXCR on the multiplex PCR reads. The sample holds under 400,000 distinct CDR3 sequences; roughly 17% are singletons and the top ten take 25% to 30%. The same data also went into a second study, on T cells in Graves' hyperthyroidism and ophthalmopathy.

The specimen was peripheral blood mononuclear cells (PBMCs), collected at new diagnosis, from a patient treated with antithyroid drugs. The source is a man aged 40-50 years with Graves disease.

The sample holds many counts of this clonotype. V usage is TRBV6-1 and J usage is TRBJ2-7; TRBD1 might be the D (6 bases). The germline V and J ends were trimmed by 5 bases and 0 bases, with 23 bases remaining between them. The CDR3 loop spans 18 amino acids. Per the germline V gene, CDR1 is MNHNS and CDR2 is SASEGT. The CDR3 bases are TGTGCCAGCAGTCACCAAGGCGGTGGTCTGGGACACTCCTACGAGCAGTACTTC. It encodes CASSHQGGGLGHSYEQYF.

This clonotype was detected many times. This chain uses TRBV7-2 with TRBJ2-7, with D perhaps matching TRBD2 (7 bases). The CDR3 contains 14 residues. Germline assignment: CDR1 SGHTA and CDR2 FQGNSA. Trimming left V 8 bases short and J 2 bases short, with 16 bases between. The CDR3 DNA reads as TGTGCCAGCGGACAAAGGGGGGGACCCTACGAGCAGTACTTC. It translates to CASGQRGGPYEQYF.

This clonotype was counted between two and nine times. This rearrangement joins TRBV14 to TRBJ2-3, with D uncertain. The CDR3 has 14 residues. Trimming took 1 base from V and 6 from J, leaving 11 bases between them. From germline, CDR1 is SGHDN and CDR2 FVKESK. CDR3 coding DNA: TGTGCCAGCAGCCAAGTGACTGGGTTTGATACGCAGTATTTT. This sequence encodes CASSQVTGFDTQYF.

The chain links TRBV12-3 or TRBV12-4 to TRBJ1-6; weak D call: TRBD1 (5 bases). The germline V and J ends were trimmed by 3 bases and 14 bases, with 11 bases remaining between them. The CDR3 has 12 amino acids. CDR3 in amino acids: CASSFRGSALHF. For the CDR3, the DNA is TGTGCCAGCAGTTTTAGGGGCTCGGCCCTCCACTTT.

This clonotype was seen repeatedly, ten times or more. The CDR3: CASSLAINQPQHF. For the CDR3, the DNA is TGTGCCAGCAGCTTAGCCATTAATCAGCCCCAGCATTTT. This chain connects TRBV7-9 to TRBJ1-5, with D hard to call. The CDR3 covers 13 residues. Trimming pared 0 bases from V and 4 bases from J, leaving 4 bases between. Germline V CDR1 and CDR2: SEHNR, FQNEAQ (reference sequence). The entire variable domain, with the rest obtained from reference TRBV7-9 and TRBJ1-5, is as follows: DTGVSQNPRHKITKRGQNVTFRCDPISEHNRLYWYRQTLGQGPEFLTYFQNEAQLEKSRLLSDRFSAERPKGSFSTLEIQRTEQGDSAMYLCASSLAINQPQHFGDGTRLSIL.

This clonotype was picked up many times. The rearrangement uses TRBV24-1 and TRBJ1-2, with D possibly matching TRBD1 (6 bases). The CDR3 extends over 14 amino acids. V dropped 4 bases and J dropped 8 bases, with 16 bases sitting between them. Germline V gene data show CDR1 as KGHDR and CDR2 as SFDVKD. The CDR3 DNA reads TGTGCCACCAGTGACGGCAGGGGTACGGGGGGCTACACCTTC. Its protein is CATSDGRGTGGYTF.

This clonotype has only a few counts. The chain is built from TRBV27 and TRBJ2-2, with 14 bases that match TRBD2. V gave up 5 bases and J gave up 2 bases; unmatched junction bases: 4. The CDR3 totals 17 residues. Germline-derived CDR1 and CDR2 are MNHEY and SMNVEV (reference sequence). CDR3 loop: CASSPGLAGGNTGELFF. For the CDR3, the DNA is TGTGCCAGCAGTCCAGGACTAGCGGGGGGTAACACCGGGGAGCTGTTTTTT.

In its sample, this clonotype was seen many times. This chain uses TRBV3-1 with TRBJ2-3; D may be TRBD1 or TRBD2 (5 bases each). Trimming stripped 3 bases from V and 6 bases from J, with 10 bases between. The CDR3 covers 13 residues. CDR1 and CDR2 (germline): LGHDT, YNNKEL (reference sequence). This chain's CDR3 is CASSQLWGDTQYF. CDR3 sequence (DNA): TGTGCCAGCAGCCAGCTCTGGGGGGATACGCAGTATTTT.

This clonotype was found many times. The genes are TRBV7-9 and TRBJ1-1; D gene ambiguous. Trimming shortened V by 4 bases and J by 8 bases, and 17 bases separated the two germline ends. Germline CDR1 is SEHNR and CDR2 is FQNEAQ (reference sequence). The CDR3 loop spans 14 amino acids. CDR3 loop: CASSSKKASLEAFF. CDR3 DNA: TGTGCCAGCAGCTCGAAAAAGGCGAGTTTGGAAGCTTTCTTT.

Regarding this clonotype: The junction does not match germline at one end; this may be a read error. The gene calls are TRBV9 and TRBJ2-3; TRBD2 aligns across 9 bases. The CDR3 sequence is 14 residues long. Per germline, CDR1 SGDLS and CDR2 YYNGEE. The CDR3 nucleotides are TGTGCCTCAGGCGCGGGGGGGAGCACAGATGCGCAGTATTTT. The encoded protein is CASGAGGSTDAQYF.

This clonotype was detected many times. The rearrangement links TRBV7-9 to TRBJ2-3; 16 bases agree with TRBD2. Trimming took 5 bases from V and 2 from J; bases not matched to a gene: 4. Germline CDR1 SEHNR, CDR2 FQNEAQ (reference sequence). CDR3 length equals 17 residues. The CDR3 sequence: CASSGTSGGAATDTQYF. In DNA, the CDR3 is TGTGCCAGCAGCGGGACTAGCGGGGGGGCCGCCACAGATACGCAGTATTTT.

This clonotype was recorded many times. V and J are TRBV5-5 and TRBJ1-1; TRBD1 matches at 7 bases. The CDR3 extends over 13 amino acids. Trimming at V came to 3 bases and at J to 7 bases, leaving 6 bases not matched to a gene. Germline lookup yields CDR1 SGHKS and CDR2 YYEKEE (reference sequence). The CDR3 protein is CASSSRGKLEAFF. Here the CDR3 DNA reads TGTGCCAGCAGCTCCAGGGGGAAACTTGAAGCTTTCTTT.

This clonotype was picked up many times. The chain employs TRBV7-2 and TRBJ2-1, with TRBD2 as a possible D gene (5 bases). V shed 4 bases and J shed 2 bases, with 12 bases lying between them. Germline V gene sequence: CDR1 SGHTA, CDR2 FQGNSA. The CDR3 is 15 residues long. The CDR3 nucleotides read TGTGCCAGCAGCTCGGACTCAAACCCCTACAATGAGCAGTTCTTC. Its translation is CASSSDSNPYNEQFF.

The chain employs TRBV27 and TRBJ2-7; 8 nucleotides match TRBD1. Germline-derived CDR1 and CDR2 are MNHEY and SMNVEV (reference sequence). Losses at the gene ends were 9 bases for V and 0 bases for J; bases not matched to a gene: 7. CDR3 size: 14 residues. CDR3 bases: TGTGCCAGTCGAACAGGGGGAAGCTCCTACGAGCAGTACTTC. Its protein is CASRTGGSSYEQYF.

The rearrangement uses TRBV12-3 or TRBV12-4 and TRBJ2-7, with 7 bases lining up with TRBD1. The V gene end was trimmed by 5 bases and the J gene end by 7 bases; junction bases not matched to a gene: 11. This CDR3 region has 14 residues. CDR3 in DNA: TGTGCCAGCAGTGATGACAGGGTCCGCAATGAGCAGTACTTC. Encoded protein: CASSDDRVRNEQYF.

The V and J genes are TRBV11-3 and TRBJ2-7; 7 nucleotides agree with TRBD1. J lost 7 bases, V lost 5 bases, and 14 bases had no gene match. The CDR3 covers 15 residues. Germline-derived CDR1 and CDR2 are SGHNT and YENEEA. The CDR3 DNA follows: TGTGCCAGCAGCGACAACCCTCGACAGGGCAATGAGCAGTACTTC. Translated, it gives CASSDNPRQGNEQYF.

This clonotype has just a few counts. The genes are TRBV5-1 and TRBJ2-3, with 11 bases identical to TRBD1. The tail of the sequence fits TRBJ2-5 better, so the J call may be wrong. Germline loops: CDR1 SGHRS, CDR2 YFSETQ. CDR3 length equals 15 residues. The CDR3 reads CASSPRDRGLETQYF. The CDR3 DNA follows: TGCGCCAGCAGCCCCCGGGACAGGGGGTTGGAGACCCAGTACTTC.

The table lists this clonotype with many counts. The chain is built from TRBV6-9 and TRBJ1-1, with D unresolved. Trimming took 3 bases from V and 1 from J, leaving 9 bases between them. The CDR3 extends over 14 amino acids. Germline CDR1 is MNHGY and CDR2 is SVAAGI. CDR3 in amino acids: CASSYAAKNTEAFF. The CDR3 region has the DNA TGTGCCAGCAGTTACGCGGCAAAGAACACTGAAGCTTTCTTT.

This clonotype was counted many times. The rearrangement links TRBV20-1 to TRBJ2-7, with 7 bases matching TRBD2. The CDR3 length is 16 residues. CDR1 is DFQATT, CDR2 SNEGSKA, per germline (reference sequence). The junction had 13 bases not matched to a gene; V was cut back by 5 bases and J by 0 bases. The CDR3 protein is CSALPLSGVSSYEQYF. Written as DNA, the CDR3 is TGCAGTGCTCTTCCTCTGAGCGGGGTCAGCTCCTACGAGCAGTACTTC.

This clonotype appeared many times. The chain employs TRBV30 and TRBJ2-1; no firm D call. The V gene lost 0 bases and the J gene lost 7 bases, with 10 bases spanning the gap. This CDR3 is built from 13 residues. Per germline, CDR1 GTSNPN and CDR2 SVGIG (reference sequence). The CDR3 bases are TGTGCCTGGAGTGTAAGATCCGCGAATGAGCAGTTCTTC. It is translated as CAWSVRSANEQFF.

In this sample, this clonotype turned up many times. The CDR3 spells CASSQSTSGDEQYF. CDR3 coding DNA: TGCGCCAGCAGCCAATCAACTTCCGGGGACGAGCAGTACTTC. J is TRBJ2-7 and V is TRBV4-3, with D possibly being TRBD2 (5 bases). The V gene lost 2 bases and the J gene lost 5 bases, with 13 bases spanning the gap. The CDR3 contains 14 residues. Germline loops: CDR1 LGHNA, CDR2 YSLEER.

There are many counts of this clonotype. CDR3 DNA sequence: TGTGCCACAACACCTGACAGTCGAAATCAGCCCCAGCATTTT. The encoded protein is CATTPDSRNQPQHF. The J gene is TRBJ1-5, the V gene TRBV5-7, with a possible D match to TRBD1 (5 bases). TRBV5-7 is noted as an ORF with a role that remains uncertain. V shed 9 bases and J shed 4 bases, with 17 bases lying between them. There are 14 residues in the CDR3.

Comments on this clonotype: A read error likely explains this, since a far larger clone differs by one base. V is TRBV3-2 and J is TRBJ2-3; TRBD2 is the table's D call and was not checked against the DNA. TRBV3-2 is given as a pseudogene. The CDR3 consists of 16 residues. CDR3 sequence: CASSQGKRGYANTQYF. The DNA of the CDR3 is TGTGCCAGCAGCCAAGGAAAGCGGGGTTACGCAAATACGCAGTATTTT.

The sample holds many counts of this clonotype. The chain recombines TRBV6-2 or TRBV6-3 with TRBJ2-5; 12 bases line up with TRBD2. The CDR3 runs to 17 residues. The ends lost 0 bases at V and 5 bases at J; junction bases unmatched: 7. The germline V gene encodes CDR1 MNHEY and CDR2 SVGEGT. The CDR3 DNA is TGTGCCAGCAGTTACTCGCCTAGCGGGGGGGCCGGGGAGACCCAGTACTTC. Amino acid sequence: CASSYSPSGGAGETQYF.